This TCR beta chain was sequenced during a study of blood T cells in healthy people across ages. Investigators took 8 to 10 milliliters of peripheral blood from every donor. With each sample, at least 5 micrograms of total RNA were extracted. This clonotype was seen many times. The antigen remains unidentified. Combining a sample-barcoded 5' primer with a J-beta primer mix, a second PCR ran for roughly 6 to 11 cycles. One entry per CDR3 protein, called by TCRdb with MiXCR from the 5' RACE reads. Of 1.8 million or so distinct CDR3 sequences listed, about two fifths are singletons. Trimming at V came to 4 bases and at J to 5 bases, leaving 3 bases not matched to a gene. The CDR3 extends over 14 amino acids. Germline-derived CDR1 and CDR2 are MGHRA and YSYEKL. The study, taken as a whole, reports: Unsorted PBMC material precluded a definitive naive versus antigen-experienced comparison.

Sequenced: blood. The TCR was taken from a human donor in good health. The chain uses TRBV4-1 and TRBJ1-1, with 11 bases aligning to TRBD1. Here the CDR3 DNA reads TGCGCCAGCAGCCGAGGACAGGGGGCTACTGAAGCTTTCTTT. Amino acid sequence: CASSRGQGATEAFF.